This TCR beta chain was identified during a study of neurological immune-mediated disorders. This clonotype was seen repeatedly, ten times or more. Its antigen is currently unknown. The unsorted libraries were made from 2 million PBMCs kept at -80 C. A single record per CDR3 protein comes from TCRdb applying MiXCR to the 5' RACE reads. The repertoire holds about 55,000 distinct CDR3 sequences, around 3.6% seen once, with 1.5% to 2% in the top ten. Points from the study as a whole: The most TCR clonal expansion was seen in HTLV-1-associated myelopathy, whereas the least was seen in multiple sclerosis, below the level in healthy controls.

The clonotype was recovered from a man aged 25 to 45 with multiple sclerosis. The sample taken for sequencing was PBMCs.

This CDR3 reads CASSLEVNLEYEQFF. CDR3 nucleotides: TGTGCCAGCAGTTTAGAGGTTAACCTAGAGTATGAGCAGTTCTTC. This chain links TRBV27 with TRBJ2-1, with D uncertain. The CDR3 contains 15 residues. Between the trimmed V and J ends, which lost 2 bases and 8 bases, there was a span of 16 bases. Germline assignment: CDR1 MNHEY and CDR2 SMNVEV (reference sequence).